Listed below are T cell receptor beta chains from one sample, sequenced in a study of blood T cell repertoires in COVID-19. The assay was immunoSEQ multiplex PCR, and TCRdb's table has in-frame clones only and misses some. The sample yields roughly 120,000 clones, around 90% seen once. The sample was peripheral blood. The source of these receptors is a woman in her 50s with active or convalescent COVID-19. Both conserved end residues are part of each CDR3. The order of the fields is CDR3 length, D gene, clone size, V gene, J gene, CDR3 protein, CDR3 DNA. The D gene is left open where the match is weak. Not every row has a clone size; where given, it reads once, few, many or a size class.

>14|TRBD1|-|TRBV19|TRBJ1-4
CASSSQGAQEKLFF
TGTGCCAGTAGTTCACAGGGGGCGCAGGAAAAACTGTTTTTT
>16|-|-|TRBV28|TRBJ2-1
CASSSTFGSGYNEQFF
TGTGCCAGCAGTTCAACGTTCGGCTCAGGATACAATGAGCAGTTCTTC
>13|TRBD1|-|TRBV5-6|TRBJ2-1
CASSLGQGNEQFF
TGTGCCAGCAGCTTGGGACAGGGGAATGAGCAGTTCTTC
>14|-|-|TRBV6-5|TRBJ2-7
CATLPWGVMYEQYF
TGTGCCACCCTCCCCTGGGGGGTAATGTACGAGCAGTACTTC
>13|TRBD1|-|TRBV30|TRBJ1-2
CAWRDRGNYGYTF
TGTGCCTGGAGGGACAGGGGTAACTATGGCTACACCTTC
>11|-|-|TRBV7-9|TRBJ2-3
CASSAGDTQYF
TGTGCCAGCAGCGCCGGGGATACGCAGTATTTT
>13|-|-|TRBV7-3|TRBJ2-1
CASSVDRLDEQFF
TGTGCCAGCAGCGTCGACAGGTTAGATGAGCAGTTCTTC
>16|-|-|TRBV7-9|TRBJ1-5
CASSYGVGGDNQPQHF
TGTGCCAGCAGCTATGGGGTTGGCGGGGACAATCAGCCCCAGCATTTT
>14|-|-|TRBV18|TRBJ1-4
CASSPGGGSEKLFF
TGTGCCAGCTCACCTGGGGGGGGAAGCGAAAAACTGTTTTTT
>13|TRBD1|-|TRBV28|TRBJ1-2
CASSLGQSYGYTF
TGTGCCAGCAGTCTGGGACAGTCCTATGGCTACACCTTC
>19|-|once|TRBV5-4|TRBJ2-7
CASSLYRSTVGRGGYEQYF
TGTGCCAGCAGCTTATACCGTTCGACGGTAGGCAGGGGTGGCTACGAGCAGTACTTC
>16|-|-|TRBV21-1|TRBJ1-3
CASSGRQVVRGNTIYF
TGTGCCAGCAGCGGCCGACAGGTCGTAAGGGGAAACACCATATATTTT
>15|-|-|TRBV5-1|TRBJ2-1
CASSFSQGGGNEQFF
TGCGCCAGCAGCTTTTCACAAGGAGGTGGGAATGAGCAGTTCTTC
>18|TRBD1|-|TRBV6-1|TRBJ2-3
CASSEALTGQGAGDTQYF
TGTGCCAGCAGTGAAGCGCTGACGGGACAGGGGGCGGGAGATACGCAGTATTTT
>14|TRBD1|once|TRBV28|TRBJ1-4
CASLEGQAGEKLFF
TGTGCCAGCCTAGAAGGACAGGCTGGTGAAAAACTGTTTTTT
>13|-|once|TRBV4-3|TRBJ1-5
CASSLEEGQPQHF
TGCGCCAGCAGCCTTGAGGAGGGCCAGCCCCAGCATTTT
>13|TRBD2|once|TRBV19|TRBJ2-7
CASSPAGGYEQYF
TGTGCCAGTAGTCCCGCGGGGGGCTACGAGCAGTACTTC
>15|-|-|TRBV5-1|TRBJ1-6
CASSRGDGQLSPLHF
TGCGCCAGCAGCCGGGGGGACGGCCAGTTGTCACCCCTCCACTTT
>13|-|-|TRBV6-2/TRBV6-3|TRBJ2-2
CASSRGGAGELFF
TGTGCCAGCAGCCGCGGAGGAGCCGGGGAGCTGTTTTTT
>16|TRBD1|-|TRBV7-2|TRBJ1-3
CASTPSAGGTGNTIYF
TGTGCCAGCACCCCTTCCGCAGGGGGAACTGGAAACACCATATATTTT
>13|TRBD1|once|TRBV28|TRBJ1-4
CARQGQAAEKLFF
TGTGCCAGACAAGGACAGGCCGCCGAAAAACTGTTTTTT
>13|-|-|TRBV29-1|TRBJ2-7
CSVDGGSSYEQYF
TGCAGCGTTGACGGGGGTAGCTCCTACGAGCAGTACTTC
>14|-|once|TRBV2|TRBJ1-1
CASSQGRWNTEAFF
TGTGCCAGCAGCCAGGGGCGGTGGAACACTGAAGCTTTCTTT
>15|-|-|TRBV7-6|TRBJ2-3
CASSDLGPSTDTQYF
TGTGCCAGCAGCGACCTGGGCCCTAGCACAGATACGCAGTATTTT
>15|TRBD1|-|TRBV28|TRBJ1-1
CASSRRLTGRAEAFF
TGTGCCAGCAGTAGACGATTGACAGGGAGAGCTGAAGCTTTCTTT
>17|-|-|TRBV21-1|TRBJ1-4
CASSKVRARALNEKLFF
TGTGCCAGCAGCAAAGTGCGGGCACGGGCTCTTAATGAAAAACTGTTTTTT
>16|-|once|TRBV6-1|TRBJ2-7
CASSEYGAFFGYEQYF
TGTGCCAGCAGTGAATATGGGGCCTTCTTCGGCTACGAGCAGTACTTC
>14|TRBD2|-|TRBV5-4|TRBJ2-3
CASSAGLATDTQYF
TGTGCCAGCAGCGCGGGACTAGCCACAGATACGCAGTATTTT
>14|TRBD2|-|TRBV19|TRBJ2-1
CASKASGRMNEQFF
TGTGCCAGTAAGGCTAGCGGGAGAATGAATGAGCAGTTCTTC
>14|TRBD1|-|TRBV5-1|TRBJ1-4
CASSLGTGEEKLFF
TGCGCCAGCAGCCTGGGGACAGGGGAAGAGAAACTGTTTTTT
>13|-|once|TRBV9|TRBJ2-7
CASSVGGDYEQYF
TGTGCCAGCAGCGTAGGAGGAGACTACGAGCAGTACTTC
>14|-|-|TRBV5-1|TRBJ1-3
CASSSGELGNTIYF
TGCGCCAGCAGCTCCGGGGAGCTTGGAAACACCATATATTTT
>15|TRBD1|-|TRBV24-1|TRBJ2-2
CATSDPGQGAGELFF
TGTGCCACCAGTGACCCGGGACAGGGGGCCGGGGAGCTGTTTTTT
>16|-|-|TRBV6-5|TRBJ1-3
CASSYSTASSGNTIYF
TGTGCCAGCAGTTACTCGACAGCCAGCTCTGGAAACACCATATATTTT
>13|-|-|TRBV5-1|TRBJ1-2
CASSLSGDYGYTF
TGCGCCAGCAGCTTGAGCGGGGACTATGGCTACACCTTC
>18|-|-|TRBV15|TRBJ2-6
CATSRGQAIRSGANVLTF
TGTGCCACCAGCAGAGGACAGGCGATTCGCTCTGGGGCCAACGTCCTGACTTTC
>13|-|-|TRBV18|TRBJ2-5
CASSRGGGETQYF
TGTGCCAGCTCACGAGGGGGGGGAGAGACCCAGTACTTC
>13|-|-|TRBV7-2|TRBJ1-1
CASSFRSNTEAFF
TGTGCCAGCAGCTTTAGATCGAACACTGAAGCTTTCTTT
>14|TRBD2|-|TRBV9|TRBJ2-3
CASSVVAGGDTQYF
TGTGCCAGCAGCGTAGTGGCGGGGGGAGATACGCAGTATTTT
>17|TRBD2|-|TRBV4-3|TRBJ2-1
CASSQGGSAGVIGEQFF
TGCGCCAGCAGCCAAGGTGGGTCGGCGGGAGTAATAGGTGAGCAGTTCTTC
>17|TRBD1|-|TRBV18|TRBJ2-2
CASSPLPRQGDTGELFF
TGTGCCAGCTCACCACTACCTCGACAGGGGGACACCGGGGAGCTGTTTTTT
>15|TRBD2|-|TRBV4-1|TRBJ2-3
CASRKTSNSTDTQYF
TGCGCCAGCAGGAAGACTAGCAACAGCACAGATACGCAGTATTTT
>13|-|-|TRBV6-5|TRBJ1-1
CASSYYRAAEAFF
TGTGCCAGCAGTTACTACAGGGCGGCGGAAGCTTTCTTT
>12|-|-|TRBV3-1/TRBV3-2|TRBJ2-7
CASSQWAYEQYF
TGTGCCAGCAGCCAATGGGCATACGAGCAGTACTTC
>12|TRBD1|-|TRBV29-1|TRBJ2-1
CSAVGQLNEQFF
TGCAGCGCCGTGGGACAGCTAAATGAGCAGTTCTTC
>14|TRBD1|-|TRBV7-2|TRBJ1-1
CASSQGQMNTEAFF
TGTGCCAGCAGCCAGGGACAGATGAACACTGAAGCTTTCTTT
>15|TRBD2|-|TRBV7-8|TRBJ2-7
CSSSLGTSGLYEQYF
TGTTCGAGCAGCTTAGGGACTAGCGGCCTCTACGAGCAGTACTTC
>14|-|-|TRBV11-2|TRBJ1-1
CASSRRGKRTEAFF
TGTGCCAGCAGCCGAAGGGGGAAGAGGACTGAAGCTTTCTTT
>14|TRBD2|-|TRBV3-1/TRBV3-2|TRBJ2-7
CASSQGTRTYEQYF
TGTGCCAGCAGCCAAGGGACTAGGACCTACGAGCAGTACTTC
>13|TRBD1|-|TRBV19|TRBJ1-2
CASSDREPYGYTF
TGTGCCAGTAGCGACAGGGAGCCCTATGGCTACACCTTC
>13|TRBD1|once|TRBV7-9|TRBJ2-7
CASSLGTGSEQYF
TGTGCCAGCAGCTTAGGGACAGGTAGCGAGCAGTACTTC
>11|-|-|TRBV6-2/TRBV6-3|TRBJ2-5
CASSHGETQYF
TGTGCCAGCAGCCACGGTGAGACCCAGTACTTC
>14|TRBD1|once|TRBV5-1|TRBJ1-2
CASSLETGSYGYTF
TGCGCCAGCAGCTTGGAGACAGGGAGCTATGGCTACACCTTC